A single sample is the source of the 13 T cell receptor beta chains below, sequenced in a study of beta chain features in type 1 diabetes. General study points: Moderate yet significant TCRB CDR3 shortening was seen in Type 1 diabetes patients in all four CD4+ subsets.

The study reverse transcribed the entire isolated RNA, so it sequenced expressed TCRB transcripts. The data were produced by immunoSEQ multiplex PCR, yet TCRdb's version contains in-frame clones alone and is incomplete. The sample has some 190,000 clones, approximately 8% seen once; the top ten hold approximately 1%. What these receptors recognize is not known. Sequences were obtained from central memory CD4+ T cells from blood. Source of these receptors: a woman aged 40 to 50 with type 1 diabetes.

The chain has TRBV4-1 and TRBJ2-7; TRBD2 might be the D (6 bases). Germline CDR1 MGHRA, CDR2 YSYEKL. The CDR3 is 16 amino acids. Trimming left V 4 bases short and J 2 bases short, with 18 bases between. The CDR3 coding sequence is TGCGCCAGCAGCCGCGGGGTAGCGGCCCCCACCTACGAGCAGTACTTC. Protein product: CASSRGVAAPTYEQYF.

The chain has TRBV18 and TRBJ1-1; D not resolved. The V gene lost 2 bases and the J gene lost 1 base, with 8 bases spanning the gap. The CDR3 totals 14 residues. The germline V gene has CDR1 KGHSH and CDR2 LQKENI. The CDR3 here is CASSPNQANTEAFF. The DNA for the CDR3 is TGTGCCAGCTCACCAAACCAGGCGAACACTGAAGCTTTCTTT.

This clone was recorded a few times. The chain is built from TRBV28 and TRBJ2-3; 9 nucleotides line up with TRBD1. Trimming cost V 10 bases and J 1 base; bases outside gene matches: 6. Germline V gives CDR1 MDHEN, CDR2 SYDVKM. The CDR3 runs to 14 residues. The CDR3: CANEQGARTDTQYF. The DNA for the CDR3 is TGTGCCAACGAACAGGGGGCTCGCACAGATACGCAGTATTTT.

This chain connects TRBV11-2 to TRBJ1-1; D is uncertain. Germline CDR1 and CDR2: SGHAT and FQNNGV. The CDR3 spans 13 residues. V dropped 8 bases and J dropped 0 bases, with 10 bases sitting between them. This CDR3 reads CASGTQVNTEAFF. The CDR3 nucleotides are TGTGCCAGCGGAACCCAGGTGAACACTGAAGCTTTCTTT.

V and J are TRBV19 and TRBJ1-5; 8 nucleotides align to TRBD1. Germline lookup yields CDR1 LNHDA and CDR2 SQIVND (reference sequence). This CDR3 is built from 13 residues. V lost 6 bases to trimming and J lost 7 bases; unmatched junction nucleotides: 5. CDR3 sequence (DNA): TGTGCCAGTAGCGGGACAGGTGAACAGCCCCAGCATTTT. Residues: CASSGTGEQPQHF.

The V gene is TRBV28, the J gene TRBJ2-5; 7 bases agree with TRBD1. Gene TRBJ2-7 matches the end of the DNA better, so the J call may be wrong. CDR1 and CDR2 from the germline V gene are MDHEN and SYDVKM. The CDR3 has 16 amino acids. CDR3 sequence reads: CASSSTHRGFTYEQYF. The DNA of the CDR3 is TGTGCCAGCAGTTCTACCCACAGGGGCTTCACCTACGAGCAGTACTTC.

The chain combines TRBV28 with TRBJ2-1; 12 nucleotides match TRBD1. The germline V gene has CDR1 MDHEN and CDR2 SYDVKM. CDR3 size: 15 residues. With V trimmed by 7 bases and J by 8 bases, 9 bases remained unmatched. CDR3 in amino acids: CASISPGQGAHEQFF. CDR3 sequence (DNA): TGTGCCAGCATTAGCCCGGGACAGGGGGCGCATGAGCAGTTCTTC.

There are a few counts of this clone. The chain combines TRBV7-6 with TRBJ2-3, with TRBD2 matching over 11 bases. Per germline, CDR1 SGHVS and CDR2 FNYEAQ. Trimming took 0 bases from V and 3 from J; bases not matched to a gene: 2. This CDR3 spans 16 amino acids. This chain's CDR3 is CASSLATSGATDTQYF. DNA of the CDR3: TGTGCCAGCAGCTTAGCGACTAGCGGGGCAACAGATACGCAGTATTTT.

This clone was detected only a few times. The J gene is TRBJ2-7, the V gene TRBV18; D is perhaps TRBD2 (5 bases). The V gene lost 1 base and the J gene lost 5 bases, with 12 bases spanning the gap. The CDR3 loop spans 14 amino acids. The V gene's germline CDR1 is KGHSH and CDR2 LQKENI. The CDR3 bases are TGTGCCAGCTCACCACAGGGAAAGCGGAACGAGCAGTACTTC. Translation: CASSPQGKRNEQYF.

This clone was detected only a few times. This chain uses TRBV5-1 with TRBJ1-5, with 12 bases matching TRBD1. Per the germline V gene, CDR1 is SGHRS and CDR2 is YFSETQ. V was pared by 4 bases and J by 6 bases, with 8 bases of the junction left unmatched. CDR3 length: 16 amino acids. CDR3 DNA sequence: TGCGCCAGCAGCCCCGGGACAGGGGGCGCGGGTCAGCCCCAGCATTTT. This gives the protein CASSPGTGGAGQPQHF.

This clone showed up just a few times. The chain recombines TRBV4-3 with TRBJ1-1; 8 nucleotides align to TRBD1. V shed 8 bases, J shed 1 base, and the junction held 9 bases outside the gene matches. The CDR3 sequence is 15 residues long. Germline V lookup: CDR1 LGHNA, CDR2 YSLEER. The CDR3 region has the DNA TGCGCCAGCGGGCCCGGGACAGGACCGAACACTGAAGCTTTCTTT. It encodes CASGPGTGPNTEAFF.

This clone was seen only a few times. The chain has TRBV28 and TRBJ2-1; TRBD2 matches at 10 bases. The CDR3 is made up of 16 amino acids. Germline CDR1 MDHEN, CDR2 SYDVKM. The V gene end was trimmed by 4 bases and the J gene end by 5 bases; junction bases not matched to a gene: 8. CDR3 region: CASSYEGLAVNNEQFF. Here the CDR3 DNA reads TGTGCCAGCAGTTACGAAGGACTAGCGGTGAACAATGAGCAGTTCTTC.

This clone was seen only a few times. The V call is TRBV11-2, the J call TRBJ2-5; 7 bases agree with TRBD2. Germline CDR1 reads SGHAT; CDR2 reads FQNNGV. The CDR3 contains 16 residues. Losses at the gene ends were 2 bases for V and 5 bases for J; bases not matched to a gene: 11. CDR3 sequence reads: CASSLSPGGGGETQYF. In nucleotides, the CDR3 is TGTGCCAGCAGCTTATCCCCGGGAGGCGGAGGGGAGACCCAGTACTTC.